This T cell receptor (beta chain) was found in a study of blood T cells in healthy people across ages. Findings and caveats of the study: Naive and antigen-experienced cells were not separated, limiting conclusive comparison.

Total RNA extraction produced at least 5.5 micrograms (per sample) for the study. A second PCR, run for about 6 to 11 cycles, used a sample-barcoded 5' primer plus a J-beta primer mix. Each of the cDNA molecules was tagged by a template-switch adaptor with 12 random nucleotides. One entry per CDR3 protein results from TCRdb running MiXCR on the 5' RACE reads. The data show about 970,000 distinct CDR3 sequences, 45% to 60% seen once. Comments on this clonotype: Its target is unknown.

The origin of this receptor is a woman between 55 and 75 years old in good health. Sequenced material: blood.

The CDR3 coding sequence is TGCGCCAGCAGCGAGGTCCGAAGCTCCTACGAGCAGTACTTC. Protein sequence: CASSEVRSSYEQYF. J is TRBJ2-7 and V is TRBV5-1; no clear D gene. The CDR3 runs to 14 residues. V lost 4 bases and J 0 bases, leaving 11 bases between the germline ends. The germline gives CDR1 SGHRS, CDR2 YFSETQ.